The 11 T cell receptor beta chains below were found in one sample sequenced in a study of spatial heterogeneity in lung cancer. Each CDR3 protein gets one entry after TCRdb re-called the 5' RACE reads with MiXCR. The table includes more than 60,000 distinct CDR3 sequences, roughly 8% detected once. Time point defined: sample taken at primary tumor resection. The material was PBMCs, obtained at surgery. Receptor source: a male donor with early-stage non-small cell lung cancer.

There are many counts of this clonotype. CDR3 DNA: TGTGCCAGCTCACCATCCGGGCAGGGGGCTTTGGCCAAAAACATTCAGTACTTC. Its translation is CASSPSGQGALAKNIQYF. The chain links TRBV18 to TRBJ2-4, with 8 bases lining up with TRBD1. The germline CDR1 and CDR2 sequences are KGHSH and LQKENI. Germline trimming cut 2 bases from V and 1 base from J; bases unmatched to any gene: 10. This CDR3 is built from 18 residues.

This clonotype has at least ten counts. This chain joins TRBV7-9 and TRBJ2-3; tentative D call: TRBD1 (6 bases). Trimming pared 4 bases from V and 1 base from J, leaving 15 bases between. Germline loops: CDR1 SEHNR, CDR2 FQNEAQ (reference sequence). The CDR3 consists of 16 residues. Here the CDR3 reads CASSSYLDRRTDTQYF. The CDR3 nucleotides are TGTGCCAGCAGCTCCTATTTAGACAGGCGCACAGATACGCAGTATTTT.

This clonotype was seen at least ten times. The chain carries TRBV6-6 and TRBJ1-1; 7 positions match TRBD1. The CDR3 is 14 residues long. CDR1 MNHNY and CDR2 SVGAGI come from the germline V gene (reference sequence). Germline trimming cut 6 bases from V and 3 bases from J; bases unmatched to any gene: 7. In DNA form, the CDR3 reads TGTGCCAGCAGGGCGACAGGGTTGGACACTGAAGCTTTCTTT. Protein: CASRATGLDTEAFF.

CDR3 in DNA: TGCAGTGCTACCAAAAGGACTAGCTCAAACATTCAGTACTTC. Translating gives CSATKRTSSNIQYF. The genes are TRBV20-1 and TRBJ2-4, with 8 bases identical to TRBD2. This CDR3 has 14 residues. CDR1 and CDR2 from the germline V gene are DFQATT and SNEGSKA (reference sequence). V gave up 4 bases and J gave up 6 bases; unmatched junction bases: 8.

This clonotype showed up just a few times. The CDR3 nucleotides read TGCGCCAGCAGTGGATTTCGAAATCAGCCCCAGCATTTT. It specifies CASSGFRNQPQHF. This sequence joins TRBV10-2 and TRBJ1-5; D gene ambiguous. Trimming shortened V by 4 bases and J by 4 bases, and 8 bases separated the two germline ends. Germline assignment: CDR1 WSHSY and CDR2 SAAADI. The CDR3 spans 13 residues.

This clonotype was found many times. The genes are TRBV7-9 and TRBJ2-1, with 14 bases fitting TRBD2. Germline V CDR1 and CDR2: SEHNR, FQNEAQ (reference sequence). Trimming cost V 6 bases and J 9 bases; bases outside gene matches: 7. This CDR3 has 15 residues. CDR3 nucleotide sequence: TGTGCCAGCAGAACCGGGACTAGCGGGAGAGGTGAGCAGTTCTTC. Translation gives CASRTGTSGRGEQFF.

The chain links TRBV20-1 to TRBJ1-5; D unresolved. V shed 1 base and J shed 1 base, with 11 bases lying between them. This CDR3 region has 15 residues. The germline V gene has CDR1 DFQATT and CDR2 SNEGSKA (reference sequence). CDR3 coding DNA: TGCAGTGCTAGAGCGGAGAGATACAGCAATCAGCCCCAGCATTTT. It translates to CSARAERYSNQPQHF.

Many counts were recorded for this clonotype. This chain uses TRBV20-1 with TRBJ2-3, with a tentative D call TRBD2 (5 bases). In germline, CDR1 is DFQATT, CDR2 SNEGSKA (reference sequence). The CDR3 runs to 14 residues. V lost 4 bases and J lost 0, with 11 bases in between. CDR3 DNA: TGCAGTGCTACCTGGACTGGAAGCACAGATACGCAGTATTTT. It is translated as CSATWTGSTDTQYF.

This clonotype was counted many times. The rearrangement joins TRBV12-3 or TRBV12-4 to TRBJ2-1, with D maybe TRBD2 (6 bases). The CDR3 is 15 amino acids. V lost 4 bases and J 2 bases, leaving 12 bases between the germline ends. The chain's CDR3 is CASSSIGGTYNEQFF. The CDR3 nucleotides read TGTGCCAGCAGTTCCATCGGGGGAACCTACAATGAGCAGTTCTTC.

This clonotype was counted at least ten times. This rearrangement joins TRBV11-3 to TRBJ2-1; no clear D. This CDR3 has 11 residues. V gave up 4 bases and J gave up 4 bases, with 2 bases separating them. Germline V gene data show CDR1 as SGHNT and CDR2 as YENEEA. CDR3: CASSYYNEQFF. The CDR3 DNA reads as TGTGCCAGCAGCTATTACAATGAGCAGTTCTTC.

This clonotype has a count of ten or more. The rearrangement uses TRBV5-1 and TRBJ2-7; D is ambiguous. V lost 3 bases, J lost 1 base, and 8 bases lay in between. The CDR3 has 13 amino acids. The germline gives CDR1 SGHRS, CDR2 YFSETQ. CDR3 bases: TGCGCCAGCAGCTCCGGGCCATCCTACGAGCAGTACTTC. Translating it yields CASSSGPSYEQYF.